These 27 T cell receptor beta chains were all obtained from the same sample, sequenced in a study of blood T cell repertoires in COVID-19. Measured with immunoSEQ multiplex PCR; TCRdb has only the in-frame clones, and not every one. The table lists about 130,000 clones, around three quarters of them singletons. The sample consisted of peripheral blood. These receptors originate from a human donor in a cohort sampled during active COVID-19.

About this clone itself: Within the sample, other DNA sequences also encode this same CDR3. V is TRBV19 and J is TRBJ1-2; 8 bases align to TRBD1. Trimming cost V 3 bases and J 7 bases; bases outside gene matches: 4. Germline CDR1 reads LNHDA; CDR2 reads SQIVND (reference sequence). The CDR3 covers 13 residues. The CDR3 spells CASSIGQGSGYTF. The DNA for the CDR3 is TGTGCCAGTAGTATCGGACAGGGTAGTGGCTACACCTTC.

The chain combines TRBV11-2 with TRBJ1-6; 9 positions agree with TRBD1. This CDR3 spans 15 amino acids. Germline V gives CDR1 SGHAT, CDR2 FQNNGV. J gave up 7 bases and V 6 bases, and 7 bases lay outside the gene matches. The CDR3 loop reads CASRPRTGANSPLHF. DNA of the CDR3: TGTGCCAGCAGGCCTCGGACAGGGGCCAATTCACCCCTCCACTTT.

This chain links TRBV18 with TRBJ2-5; 9 bases align to TRBD2. The junction had 8 bases not matched to a gene; V was cut back by 2 bases and J by 4 bases. Germline CDR1 and CDR2: KGHSH and LQKENI. The CDR3 runs 16 residues. The CDR3 loop reads CASSPEASGVRETQYF. In DNA form, the CDR3 reads TGTGCCAGCTCACCAGAGGCTAGCGGGGTGAGAGAGACCCAGTACTTC.

Only a few counts were recorded for this clone. V usage is TRBV6-5 and J usage is TRBJ2-7, with TRBD2 as a possible D gene (7 bases). The CDR3 loop spans 13 amino acids. CDR1 is MNHEY and CDR2 is SVGAGI in the germline V gene. The V gene lost 9 bases and the J gene lost 3 bases, with 15 bases spanning the gap. The DNA of the CDR3 is TGTGCCAGTAGGGAGGGGGGTGTCTACGAGCAGTACTTC. It codes for CASREGGVYEQYF.

CDR3 residues: CASSSLSGGAGGEQFF. CDR3 coding DNA: TGCGCCAGCAGTTCCCTTAGCGGGGGGGCCGGTGGGGAGCAGTTCTTC. The genes are TRBV5-1 and TRBJ2-1; the match to TRBD2 covers 11 bases. The germline V gene has CDR1 SGHRS and CDR2 YFSETQ. The ends lost 5 bases at V and 10 bases at J; junction bases unmatched: 14. The CDR3 is 16 residues long.

This sequence joins TRBV6-1 and TRBJ1-2, with 8 bases that match TRBD1. This CDR3 is built from 15 residues. Germline CDR1 reads MNHNS; CDR2 reads SASEGT. Unmatched junction bases numbered 4, after V lost 0 bases and J lost 4 bases. In DNA, the CDR3 is TGTGCCAGCAGTGAAGCGCGACAGGGGATCTATGGCTACACCTTC. Residues: CASSEARQGIYGYTF.

The chain carries TRBV27 and TRBJ2-1, with a weak D call TRBD2 (7 bases). Trimming stripped 1 base from V and 6 bases from J, with 16 bases between. This CDR3 contains 16 residues. CDR1 and CDR2 (germline): MNHEY, SMNVEV (reference sequence). As DNA, the CDR3 is TGTGCCAGCAGTTTATGGGGTGGGGGGGCAGGCAATGAGCAGTTCTTC. It encodes CASSLWGGGAGNEQFF.

The chain links TRBV30 to TRBJ1-3; maybe TRBD1 (5 bases). Germline V CDR1 and CDR2: GTSNPN, SVGIG (reference sequence). The V gene lost 4 bases and the J gene lost 0 bases, with 13 bases spanning the gap. The CDR3 has 15 residues. The CDR3 is CAWTGLWVSGNTIYF. CDR3 nucleotides: TGTGCCTGGACGGGACTGTGGGTCTCTGGAAACACCATATATTTT.

In nucleotides, the CDR3 is TGTGCCAGCAGCCAAGAGACTAGCGGGGGGGCAGATACGCAGTATTTT. Translated: CASSQETSGGADTQYF. V gene TRBV4-2 combines with J gene TRBJ2-3; 14 bases fit TRBD2. The CDR3 runs to 16 residues. CDR1 LGHNA and CDR2 YNFKEQ come from the germline V gene. J was trimmed by 4 bases and V by 0 bases; bases with no gene match: 0.

This chain joins TRBV5-1 and TRBJ1-4; D gene uncertain. This CDR3 has 13 residues. The germline V and J ends were trimmed by 0 bases and 6 bases, with 6 bases remaining between them. Germline values: CDR1 SGHRS, CDR2 YFSETQ. This CDR3 is CASSLGADEKLFF. CDR3 DNA sequence: TGCGCCAGCAGCTTGGGTGCGGATGAAAAACTGTTTTTT. Filled out from reference TRBV5-1 and TRBJ1-4, the complete variable domain reads KAGVTQTPRYLIKTRGQQVTLSCSPISGHRSVSWYQQTPGQGLQFLFEYFSETQRNKGNFPGRFSGRQFSNSRSEMNVSTLELGDSALYLCASSLGADEKLFFGSGTQLSVL.

The chain is built from TRBV14 and TRBJ2-7; 9 bases align to TRBD1. Germline lookup yields CDR1 SGHDN and CDR2 FVKESK. V dropped 1 base and J dropped 5; count of bases not matched to a gene: 9. The CDR3 has 16 residues. CDR3 amino acids: CASSQALLQGAHEQYF. CDR3 nucleotides: TGTGCCAGCAGCCAAGCTCTTTTACAGGGGGCTCACGAGCAGTACTTC. Drawing the rest from reference TRBV14 and TRBJ2-7, the complete variable domain is EAGVTQFPSHSVIEKGQTVTLRCDPISGHDNLYWYRRVMGKEIKFLLHFVKESKQDESGMPNNRFLAERTGGTYSTLKVQPAELEDSGVYFCASSQALLQGAHEQYFGPGTRLTVT.

The rearrangement joins TRBV23-1 to TRBJ2-1; a weak D match, TRBD1 (6 bases). TRBV23-1 is flagged as an ORF with uncertain function. The CDR3 is made up of 18 amino acids. The V and J ends lost 4 bases and 3 bases respectively, with 22 bases between them. As DNA, the CDR3 is TGCGCCAGCAGTCTGCGTCTCGATGACAGGATTTTCTACAATGAGCAGTTCTTC. This gives the protein CASSLRLDDRIFYNEQFF.

This clone was counted between two and nine times. DNA of the CDR3: TGTGCCAGCAGTGAGCCGGGACAGGGGCGTAATTCACCCCTCCACTTT. Residues: CASSEPGQGRNSPLHF. The V call is TRBV6-4, the J call TRBJ1-6, with 10 bases that match TRBD1. The CDR3 spans 16 residues. CDR1 and CDR2 (germline): MRHNA, SNTAGT. V gave up 3 bases and J gave up 6 bases; unmatched junction bases: 5.

The chain combines TRBV19 with TRBJ2-7; perhaps TRBD1 as D (6 bases). Per germline, CDR1 LNHDA and CDR2 SQIVND (reference sequence). This CDR3 contains 14 residues. With 7 bases removed from V and 3 bases from J, the gap between germline ends came to 16 bases. Here the CDR3 DNA reads TGTGCCAGTACCCCCGGACAGTTTCTCTACGAGCAGTACTTC. Encoded protein: CASTPGQFLYEQYF.

The chain joins TRBV29-1 to TRBJ2-4; possible D gene TRBD2, 5 bases. V lost 3 bases and J lost 7, with 19 bases in between. CDR3 length equals 15 residues. The germline CDR1 and CDR2 sequences are SQVTM and ANQGSEA. CDR3 amino acids: CSVEREGLRGNIQYF. Written as DNA, the CDR3 is TGCAGCGTTGAGAGGGAAGGCCTTAGAGGGAACATTCAGTACTTC.

In this sample, this clone turned up once. The J gene is TRBJ2-5, the V gene TRBV5-6; possible D gene TRBD1, 7 bases. The CDR3 runs 12 residues. CDR1 is SGHDT, CDR2 YYEEEE, per germline. V was cut by 9 bases and J by 3 bases, with 12 bases left in between. Written as DNA, the CDR3 is TGTGCCACAACAGGGGAGGAAGAGACCCAGTACTTC. It is translated as CATTGEEETQYF.

The rearrangement links TRBV2 to TRBJ1-5; D might be TRBD1 (6 bases). The CDR3 has 13 amino acids. Per the germline V gene, CDR1 is SNHLY and CDR2 is FYNNEI. V shed 6 bases and J shed 7 bases, with 13 bases lying between them. In DNA, the CDR3 is TGTGCCAGCAGACAGGGAGTCCTACAGCCCCAGCATTTT. As protein: CASRQGVLQPQHF.

This chain links TRBV15 with TRBJ2-1; TRBD1 agrees at 11 bases. The CDR3 length is 17 residues. The V segment lost 3 bases and the J segment 4 bases; nucleotides outside the gene matches: 8. CDR1 is LNHNV, CDR2 YYDKDF, per germline (reference sequence). CDR3 sequence: CATSSPPGQGVYNEQFF. The CDR3 DNA follows: TGTGCCACCAGCAGTCCCCCGGGACAGGGGGTATACAATGAGCAGTTCTTC.

CDR3 DNA sequence: TGCGCCAGCAGCCAAGACAGCGGGGGACCCTACGAGCAGTACTTC. Translated, it gives CASSQDSGGPYEQYF. The chain is built from TRBV4-1 and TRBJ2-7; 8 nucleotides align to TRBD2. The germline V gene has CDR1 MGHRA and CDR2 YSYEKL. This CDR3 region has 15 residues. Trimming cost V 0 bases and J 2 bases; bases outside gene matches: 3.

The chain joins TRBV20-1 to TRBJ1-4; D not resolved. Germline assignment: CDR1 DFQATT and CDR2 SNEGSKA (reference sequence). The CDR3 runs 14 residues. Trimming took 3 bases from V and 5 from J, leaving 13 bases between them. In nucleotides, the CDR3 is TGCAGTGCTAGTCTTACCCAGAGGAATGAAAAACTGTTTTTT. Translating it yields CSASLTQRNEKLFF.

The chain has TRBV6-5 and TRBJ1-6; D uncertain. V lost 4 bases, J lost 8 bases, and 18 bases lay in between. Germline lookup yields CDR1 MNHEY and CDR2 SVGAGI. The CDR3 extends over 16 amino acids. CDR3 loop: CASSSGRRVLDSPLHF. The CDR3, as DNA: TGTGCCAGCAGTTCCGGTCGGCGGGTTCTGGATTCACCCCTCCACTTT.

The chain is built from TRBV2 and TRBJ1-5; 7 bases map to TRBD1. In germline, CDR1 is SNHLY, CDR2 FYNNEI. V dropped 4 bases and J dropped 4; count of bases not matched to a gene: 7. This CDR3 has 15 residues. The CDR3 region has the DNA TGTGCCAGCAGTGTGAACAGGGGCTCGAATCAGCCCCAGCATTTT. It codes for CASSVNRGSNQPQHF.

CDR3 in DNA: TGTGCCAGCAGCTTCCGGTATGAGGGCTATAACACAGATACGCAGTATTTT. Residues: CASSFRYEGYNTDTQYF. V gene TRBV5-8 combines with J gene TRBJ2-3; the D gene is possibly TRBD2 (5 bases). The CDR3 runs 17 residues. Trimming shortened V by 2 bases and J by 2 bases, and 18 bases separated the two germline ends. Germline V gene sequence: CDR1 SGHTS, CDR2 YDEGEE.

The chain links TRBV5-6 to TRBJ1-4; D is undetermined. Trimming removed 3 bases from V and 5 bases from J, with 8 bases in between. This CDR3 region has 13 residues. The germline V gene has CDR1 SGHDT and CDR2 YYEEEE. The CDR3 nucleotides read TGTGCCAGCAGCTCTACCGGGAATGAAAAACTGTTTTTT. Its translation: CASSSTGNEKLFF.

J is TRBJ1-1 and V is TRBV7-3, with 9 bases fitting TRBD1. The germline CDR1 and CDR2 sequences are SGHTA and FQGTGA. This CDR3 is 15 amino acids long. J lost 3 bases, V lost 5 bases, and 7 bases had no gene match. The CDR3 spells CASSLRQGEDTEAFF. CDR3 sequence (DNA): TGTGCCAGCAGCCTGAGACAGGGGGAGGACACTGAAGCTTTCTTT.

The rearrangement uses TRBV28 and TRBJ2-7, with 11 nucleotides matching TRBD2. The CDR3 has 15 residues. From germline, CDR1 is MDHEN and CDR2 SYDVKM. V lost 5 bases and J lost 2; bases outside the gene matches: 5. DNA for the CDR3: TGTGCCAGCAGTCCCTTAGCGGGGGGGCCCTACGAGCAGTACTTC. Its translation: CASSPLAGGPYEQYF.

This chain connects TRBV5-1 to TRBJ2-3; 14 bases agree with TRBD2. V lost 3 bases, J lost 5 bases, and 11 bases stayed unmatched. The CDR3 is 18 residues long. Germline CDR1 reads SGHRS; CDR2 reads YFSETQ. The CDR3 here is CASSWEAGTSGGGDTQYF. For the CDR3, the DNA is TGCGCCAGCAGCTGGGAGGCCGGGACTAGCGGGGGAGGAGATACGCAGTATTTT. Full variable domain (missing parts from reference TRBV5-1 and TRBJ2-3): KAGVTQTPRYLIKTRGQQVTLSCSPISGHRSVSWYQQTPGQGLQFLFEYFSETQRNKGNFPGRFSGRQFSNSRSEMNVSTLELGDSALYLCASSWEAGTSGGGDTQYFGPGTRLTVL.